A single sample is the source of the 31 T cell receptor beta chains below, sequenced in a study of PD-1 blockade in mismatch repair-deficient tumors. TCRdb's table, derived via immunoSEQ multiplex PCR, lists solely in-frame clones and lacks some. The top ten hold about 14% of the sample, which has about 63,000 clones, about nine tenths seen once. The starting material was peripheral blood, obtained 52 weeks after starting pembrolizumab. The receptor set was obtained from an adult with mismatch repair-deficient cancer.

A few counts support this clone. V usage is TRBV28 and J usage is TRBJ1-2; weak D call: TRBD1 (5 bases). This CDR3 comprises 13 residues. Germline V lookup: CDR1 MDHEN, CDR2 SYDVKM. V gave up 5 bases and J gave up 8 bases, with 15 bases separating them. The CDR3 here is CASSPPGGRGYTF. DNA of the CDR3: TGTGCCAGCAGTCCCCCCGGGGGTCGGGGCTACACCTTC.

This rearrangement joins TRBV4-2 to TRBJ2-7; D is ambiguous. This CDR3 has 15 amino acids. The V and J ends lost 4 bases and 0 bases respectively, with 13 bases between them. Germline CDR1 LGHNA, CDR2 YNFKEQ. CDR3 nucleotides: TGTGCCAGCAGCCCCAATGACATTACCTCCTACGAGCAGTACTTC. Residues: CASSPNDITSYEQYF.

This chain links TRBV4-2 with TRBJ2-7; a possible D gene is TRBD2 (6 bases). V dropped 2 bases and J dropped 4 bases, with 9 bases sitting between them. Germline V gene data show CDR1 as LGHNA and CDR2 as YNFKEQ. The CDR3 contains 13 residues. CDR3 region: CASSQHGGYEQYF. As DNA, the CDR3 is TGTGCCAGCAGCCAACACGGGGGATACGAGCAGTACTTC.

This rearrangement joins TRBV2 to TRBJ2-1; 9 nucleotides match TRBD2. The CDR3 length is 15 residues. CDR1 is SNHLY and CDR2 is FYNNEI in the germline V gene. V was clipped by 9 bases and J by 4 bases; unmatched bases: 10. CDR3 DNA: TGTGCCAGTGACCGAGCGGGAGGTCGATACAATGAGCAGTTCTTC. It specifies CASDRAGGRYNEQFF.

The J gene is TRBJ2-2, the V gene TRBV7-3; weak D call: TRBD2 (6 bases). Germline-derived CDR1 and CDR2 are SGHTA and FQGTGA. Trimming cost V 0 bases and J 0 bases, with 14 bases left between them. The CDR3 extends over 18 amino acids. The CDR3 DNA reads TGTGCCAGCAGCTTAACCCCTTCTAGCGCGTCGAACACCGGGGAGCTGTTTTTT. It translates to CASSLTPSSASNTGELFF.

The chain carries TRBV5-6 and TRBJ1-3; D is ambiguous. V was shortened by 4 bases and J by 0 bases, with 20 bases between the two germline ends. CDR1 is SGHDT and CDR2 is YYEEEE in the germline V gene. There are 18 residues in the CDR3. This CDR3 is CASSPKLETRISGNTIYF. The CDR3 DNA reads TGTGCCAGCAGCCCGAAGCTCGAGACTCGGATCTCTGGAAACACCATATATTTT.

The J gene is TRBJ2-5, the V gene TRBV11-2; D gene uncertain. The CDR3 is 15 residues long. CDR1 SGHAT and CDR2 FQNNGV come from the germline V gene. The ends were cut back, 1 base at V and 5 bases at J, with 14 bases in the middle. DNA for the CDR3: TGTGCCAGCAGCTTAGTCGCGGTTTCCGGGGAGACCCAGTACTTC. Amino acids: CASSLVAVSGETQYF.

This clone was picked up one time. The chain links TRBV19 to TRBJ2-2; D is ambiguous. V dropped 3 bases and J dropped 3 bases, with 20 bases sitting between them. From germline, CDR1 is LNHDA and CDR2 SQIVND (reference sequence). This CDR3 has 18 residues. DNA of the CDR3: TGTGCCAGTAGTATTTTTTCGGCTAGAAAATGGGACACCGGGGAGCTGTTTTTT. As protein: CASSIFSARKWDTGELFF.

This chain joins TRBV1 and TRBJ2-5; the table's D call of TRBD2 was not tested on the DNA. TRBV1 is designated a pseudogene. This CDR3 has 19 amino acids. Here the CDR3 DNA reads TGCACCAGCAGCCATCCCCCTCGGACTAGCGGGAGGGTCCAAGAGACCCAGTACTTC. Residues: CTSSHPPRTSGRVQETQYF.

The CDR3 spells CAWSVPQLGQFSYEQYF. CDR3 DNA sequence: TGTGCCTGGAGTGTACCCCAATTGGGACAGTTCTCCTACGAGCAGTACTTC. The chain employs TRBV30 and TRBJ2-7, with TRBD1 identical over 7 bases. In germline, CDR1 is GTSNPN, CDR2 SVGIG (reference sequence). V lost 0 bases and J lost 0; bases outside the gene matches: 11. This CDR3 is 17 amino acids long. Supplemented by reference TRBV30 and TRBJ2-7, the full variable domain reads SQTIHQWPATLVQPVGSPLSLECTVEGTSNPNLYWYRQAAGRGLQLLFYSVGIGQISSEVPQNLSASRPQDRQFILSSKKLLLSDSGFYLCAWSVPQLGQFSYEQYFGPGTRLTVT.

The chain employs TRBV13 and TRBJ2-3; possibly TRBD2 for D (5 bases). The CDR3 contains 17 residues. Trimming cost V 3 bases and J 0 bases, with 16 bases left between them. CDR1 and CDR2 (germline): PRHDT, FYEKMQ (reference sequence). CDR3 sequence (DNA): TGTGCCAGCAGCTTTGTCGGGGAGTTTGGAAGCACAGATACGCAGTATTTT. Translation gives CASSFVGEFGSTDTQYF.

This clone came up a few times. The CDR3, as DNA: TGCGCCAGCAGCCAAGACAGGACGAACACTGAAGCTTTCTTT. Its protein is CASSQDRTNTEAFF. The chain employs TRBV4-1 and TRBJ1-1; D remains unclear. The CDR3 spans 14 residues. Germline CDR1 MGHRA, CDR2 YSYEKL. Trimming left V 0 bases short and J 1 base short, with 6 bases between.

The chain couples TRBV5-6 to TRBJ2-3, with D perhaps matching TRBD1 or TRBD2 (6 bases each). Trimming removed 0 bases at V and 2 bases at J, with 10 bases between. CDR3 length: 15 amino acids. Germline V gives CDR1 SGHDT, CDR2 YYEEEE. The CDR3 spells CASSLEGGYTDTQYF. The CDR3 DNA reads TGTGCCAGCAGCTTGGAGGGGGGATACACAGATACGCAGTATTTT. The variable domain in full, with the rest retrieved from reference TRBV5-6 and TRBJ2-3, is DAGVTQSPTHLIKTRGQQVTLRCSPKSGHDTVSWYQQALGQGPQFIFQYYEEEERQRGNFPDRFSGHQFPNYSSELNVNALLLGDSALYLCASSLEGGYTDTQYFGPGTRLTVL.

This clone was seen a single time. The chain carries TRBV11-2 and TRBJ2-5; D ambiguous. The CDR3 consists of 12 residues. The V and J ends lost 0 bases and 7 bases respectively, with 6 bases between them. Germline values: CDR1 SGHAT, CDR2 FQNNGV. In DNA, the CDR3 is TGTGCCAGCAGCTTAGACCAGAGGACCCAGTACTTC. It specifies CASSLDQRTQYF.

The CDR3 bases are TGTGCCAGCAGTTTTTTAAGCTCGAATGGCTACACCTTC. This translates into CASSFLSSNGYTF. V is TRBV28 and J is TRBJ1-2; D is unclear. CDR1 MDHEN and CDR2 SYDVKM come from the germline V gene. The CDR3 loop spans 13 amino acids. Trimming stripped 3 bases from V and 6 bases from J, with 11 bases between.

The V and J genes are TRBV7-2 and TRBJ2-7, with 10 bases matching TRBD1. Unmatched junction bases numbered 9, after V lost 5 bases and J lost 5 bases. The CDR3 sequence is 15 residues long. The germline gives CDR1 SGHTA, CDR2 FQGNSA. CDR3 residues: CASSPTGGGGNEQYF. The CDR3, as DNA: TGTGCCAGCAGCCCGACAGGGGGCGGGGGGAACGAGCAGTACTTC.

This clone showed up just once. The gene calls are TRBV6-6 and TRBJ2-7; no definite D call. CDR3 length: 11 residues. Germline assignment: CDR1 MNHNY and CDR2 SVGAGI (reference sequence). Trimming removed 6 bases at V and 9 bases at J, with 12 bases between. Here the CDR3 DNA reads TGTGCCAGCAGGAGTTCGGGTGTGCAGTACTTC. Translated, it gives CASRSSGVQYF.

This clone appeared a single time. V gene TRBV5-4 combines with J gene TRBJ2-5; maybe TRBD2 (5 bases). Deletions cut 3 bases from V and 11 bases from J, with 11 bases between. The CDR3 is 11 residues long. Germline CDR1 is SGHNT and CDR2 is YYREEE (reference sequence). The CDR3, as DNA: TGTGCCAGCAGCTCCCTTCGGAGGCAGTACTTC. It is translated as CASSSLRRQYF. Complete variable domain (other parts from reference TRBV5-4 and TRBJ2-5): ETGVTQSPTHLIKTRGQQVTLRCSSQSGHNTVSWYQQALGQGPQFIFQYYREEENGRGNFPPRFSGLQFPNYSSELNVNALELDDSALYLCASSSLRRQYFGPGTRLLVL.

Notes on this clone: The sample has other DNA sequences that encode this CDR3 too. The chain carries TRBV10-1 and TRBJ2-7; possible D gene TRBD2, 6 bases. CDR1 WNHNN and CDR2 SYGVQD come from the germline V gene (reference sequence). This CDR3 contains 13 residues. Between the trimmed V and J ends, which lost 2 bases and 2 bases, there was a span of 7 bases. The CDR3 sequence is CASSEGTPYEQYF. The CDR3 DNA reads TGCGCCAGCAGTGAGGGGACTCCCTACGAGCAGTACTTC.

This clone was seen a handful of times. The chain combines TRBV6-1 with TRBJ2-6, with D unresolved. CDR3 size: 14 residues. Germline V lookup: CDR1 MNHNS, CDR2 SASEGT. V lost 6 bases to trimming and J lost 4 bases, with 10 bases between them. In DNA form, the CDR3 reads TGTGCCAGCAGAGCTTGGCTCGGGGCCAACGTCCTGACTTTC. Translation gives CASRAWLGANVLTF.

This chain joins TRBV5-4 and TRBJ1-6, with a possible D match to TRBD1 (5 bases). Germline CDR1 is SGHNT and CDR2 is YYREEE (reference sequence). Trimming removed 0 bases from V and 5 bases from J, with 9 bases in between. This CDR3 region has 15 residues. The CDR3: CASSLVGGNNSPLHF. The CDR3, as DNA: TGTGCCAGCAGCTTGGTTGGGGGAAATAATTCACCCCTCCACTTT.

The J gene is TRBJ1-1, the V gene TRBV5-1, with D uncertain. Trimming pared 4 bases from V and 2 bases from J, leaving 15 bases between. This CDR3 is 15 amino acids long. Germline loops: CDR1 SGHRS, CDR2 YFSETQ. The CDR3 spells CASSAGYNSNTEAFF. The CDR3 DNA is TGCGCCAGCAGCGCCGGATACAACAGTAACACTGAAGCTTTCTTT.

The chain links TRBV5-5 to TRBJ2-2, with TRBD2 matching 7 bases. This CDR3 contains 16 residues. The ends lost 3 bases at V and 7 bases at J; junction bases unmatched: 12. Germline CDR1 is SGHKS and CDR2 is YYEKEE (reference sequence). CDR3 DNA sequence: TGTGCCAGCAGCTCTGCTGGGAGGGCGAAGGTCGGGGAGCTGTTTTTT. Amino acid sequence: CASSSAGRAKVGELFF.

The chain is built from TRBV6-5 and TRBJ2-2, with 10 bases identical to TRBD1. Germline CDR1 and CDR2: MNHEY and SVGAGI. The V gene end was trimmed by 6 bases and the J gene end by 4 bases; junction bases not matched to a gene: 5. The CDR3 runs to 15 residues. The CDR3 DNA sequence: TGTGCCAGCAGAACCGGGACAGGGGTCACCGGGGAGCTGTTTTTT. Amino acid sequence: CASRTGTGVTGELFF.

The CDR3 is CASSQTQRETRYEQYF. The CDR3 DNA follows: TGTGCCAGCAGCCAAACACAGCGGGAGACTCGCTACGAGCAGTACTTC. J is TRBJ2-7 and V is TRBV21-1; TRBD2, the table's D call, was not compared with the DNA. TRBV21-1 is recorded as a pseudogene. This CDR3 has 16 amino acids.

The chain joins TRBV6-1 to TRBJ2-7; 9 bases are a match to TRBD2. V shed 0 bases and J 1 base; nucleotides not matched to a gene: 4. CDR1 and CDR2 (germline): MNHNS, SASEGT. The CDR3 sequence is 16 residues long. CDR3 in amino acids: CASSEAFSGSSYEQYF. DNA of the CDR3: TGTGCCAGCAGTGAAGCGTTTAGCGGGAGTTCCTACGAGCAGTACTTC.

The V gene is TRBV5-1, the J gene TRBJ2-2, with 10 positions matching TRBD1. After removal of 5 bases from V and 6 bases from J, the junction contained 7 bases not matched to a gene. Germline-derived CDR1 and CDR2 are SGHRS and YFSETQ. This CDR3 comprises 15 residues. The CDR3 DNA reads TGCGCCAGCAGACAGACAGGGGGCCGACCCGGGGAGCTGTTTTTT. Residues: CASRQTGGRPGELFF.

The rearrangement joins TRBV7-3 to TRBJ2-7, with TRBD2 identical over 12 bases. The trim removed 5 bases at V and 4 bases at J, leaving 6 bases unmatched. The CDR3 has 15 residues. Looked up from germline, CDR1 is SGHTA and CDR2 is FQGTGA. The CDR3 nucleotides are TGTGCCAGCAGCCCGGGACTAGCGGGTGTGTACGAGCAGTACTTC. Translated, it gives CASSPGLAGVYEQYF. Drawing the rest from reference TRBV7-3 and TRBJ2-7, the complete variable domain is GAGVSQTPSNKVTEKGKYVELRCDPISGHTALYWYRQSLGQGPEFLIYFQGTGAADDSGLPNDRFFAVRPEGSVSTLKIQRTERGDSAVYLCASSPGLAGVYEQYFGPGTRLTVT.

The J gene is TRBJ2-7, the V gene TRBV12-5; 13 nucleotides agree with TRBD2. The CDR3 covers 15 residues. CDR1 LGHNT and CDR2 FRNRAP come from the germline V gene. V gave up 5 bases and J gave up 2 bases; unmatched junction bases: 3. This CDR3 is CASGLGLAGAYEQYF. The CDR3 nucleotides read TGTGCTAGTGGTCTCGGACTAGCGGGGGCCTACGAGCAGTACTTC.

The genes are TRBV4-3 and TRBJ2-7, with unresolved D. With 5 bases removed from V and 2 bases from J, the gap between germline ends came to 13 bases. The CDR3 spans 14 residues. The germline gives CDR1 LGHNA, CDR2 YSLEER. CDR3 amino acids: CASSAGPTTYEQYF. The CDR3 coding sequence is TGCGCCAGCAGCGCCGGCCCGACCACCTACGAGCAGTACTTC.

V usage is TRBV9 and J usage is TRBJ1-5, with D possibly matching TRBD1 (6 bases). The CDR3 is 14 residues long. V lost 4 bases and J 7 bases, leaving 15 bases between the germline ends. CDR1 is SGDLS and CDR2 is YYNGEE in the germline V gene. The CDR3 nucleotides read TGTGCCAGCAGCTCCGGGACGGGGGGCCAGCCCCAGCATTTT. This encodes CASSSGTGGQPQHF.